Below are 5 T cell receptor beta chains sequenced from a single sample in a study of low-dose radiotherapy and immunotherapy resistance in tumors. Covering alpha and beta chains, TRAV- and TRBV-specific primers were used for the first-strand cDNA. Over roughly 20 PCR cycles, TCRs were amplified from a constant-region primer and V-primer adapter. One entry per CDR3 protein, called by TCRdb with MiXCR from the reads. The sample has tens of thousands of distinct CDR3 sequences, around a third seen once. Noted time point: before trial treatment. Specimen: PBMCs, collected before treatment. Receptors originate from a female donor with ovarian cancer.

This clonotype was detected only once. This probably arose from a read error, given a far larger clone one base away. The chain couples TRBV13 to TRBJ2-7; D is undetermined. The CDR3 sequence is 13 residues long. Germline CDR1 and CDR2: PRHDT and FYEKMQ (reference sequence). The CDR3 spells CASSESLSYELYF. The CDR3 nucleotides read TGTGCCAGCAGTGAATCTCTATCCTACGAGCTGTACTTC.

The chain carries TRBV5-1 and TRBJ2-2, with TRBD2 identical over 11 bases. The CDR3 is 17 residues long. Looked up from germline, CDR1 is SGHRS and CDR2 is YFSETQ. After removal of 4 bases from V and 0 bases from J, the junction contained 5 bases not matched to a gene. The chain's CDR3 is CASSRVLAGANTGELFF. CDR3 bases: TGCGCCAGCAGCCGAGTACTAGCGGGGGCGAACACCGGGGAGCTGTTTTTT. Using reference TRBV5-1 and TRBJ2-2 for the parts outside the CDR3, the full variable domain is KAGVTQTPRYLIKTRGQQVTLSCSPISGHRSVSWYQQTPGQGLQFLFEYFSETQRNKGNFPGRFSGRQFSNSRSEMNVSTLELGDSALYLCASSRVLAGANTGELFFGEGSRLTVL.

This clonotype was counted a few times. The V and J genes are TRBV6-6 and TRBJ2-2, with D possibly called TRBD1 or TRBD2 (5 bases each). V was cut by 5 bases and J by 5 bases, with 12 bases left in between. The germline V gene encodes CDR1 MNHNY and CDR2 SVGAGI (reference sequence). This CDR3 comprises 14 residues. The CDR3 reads CASSRFGGTGELFF. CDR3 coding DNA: TGTGCCAGCAGTCGTTTTGGGGGAACCGGGGAGCTGTTTTTT.

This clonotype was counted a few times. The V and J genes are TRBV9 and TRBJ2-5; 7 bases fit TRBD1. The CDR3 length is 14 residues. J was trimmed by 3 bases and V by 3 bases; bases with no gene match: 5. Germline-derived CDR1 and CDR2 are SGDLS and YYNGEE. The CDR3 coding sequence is TGTGCCAGCAGCGCAACTGGGACAGAAGAGACCCAGTACTTC. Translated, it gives CASSATGTEETQYF.

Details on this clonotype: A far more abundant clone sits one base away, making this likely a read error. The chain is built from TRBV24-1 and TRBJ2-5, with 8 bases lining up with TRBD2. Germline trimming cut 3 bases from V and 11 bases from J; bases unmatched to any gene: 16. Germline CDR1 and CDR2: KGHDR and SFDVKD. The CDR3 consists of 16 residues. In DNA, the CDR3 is TGTGCCACCAGTGATGGCGGGGGGATCGGATACAATGAGCAGTACTTC. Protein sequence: CATSDGGGIGYNEQYF.